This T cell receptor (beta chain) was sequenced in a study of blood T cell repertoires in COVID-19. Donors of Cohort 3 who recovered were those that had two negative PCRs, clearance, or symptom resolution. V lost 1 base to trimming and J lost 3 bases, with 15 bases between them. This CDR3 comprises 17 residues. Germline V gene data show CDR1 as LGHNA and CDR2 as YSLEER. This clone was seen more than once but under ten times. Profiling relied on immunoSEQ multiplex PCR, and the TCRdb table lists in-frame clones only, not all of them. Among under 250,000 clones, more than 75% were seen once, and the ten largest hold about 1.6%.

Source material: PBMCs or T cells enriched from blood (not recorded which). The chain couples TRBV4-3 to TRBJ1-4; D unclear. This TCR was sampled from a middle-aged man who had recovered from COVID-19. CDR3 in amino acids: CASSQAAGGLANEKLFF. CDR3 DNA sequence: TGCGCCAGCAGCCAAGCAGCCGGAGGGTTAGCTAATGAAAAACTGTTTTTT.